This T cell receptor beta chain originates from a study of cytomegalovirus exposure and HLA in healthy donors. Findings of the study overall: Cytomegalovirus-associated status was assigned to 164 TCR beta chains. Clonal expansion, a later analysis showed, was greater in HLA-associated TCR beta chains than in equally common others. Earlier analysis yielded a pattern in which most TCR beta V segments were productive about 90% or about 30% of the time.

As concerns this clone: Its antigen is still unknown. The junction and the germline gene differ at one end; a read error may be behind it.

PCR employed 60 Vbeta and 13 Jbeta primers. TCRdb's copy holds only in-frame clones and misses some; the assay was immunoSEQ multiplex PCR. The sample's table shows some 120,000 clones. Germline V CDR1 and CDR2: SGHTA, FQGNSA. CDR3 length: 15 amino acids. J is TRBJ2-1 and V is TRBV7-2, with a tentative D call TRBD2 (6 bases). Sequencing was carried out using PBMCs. This sequence originates from a man aged 30 to 39 in good health and CMV-seronegative. CDR3 loop: CASSVAVSSYNEQFF. As DNA, the CDR3 is TGTGCCAGCAGCGTAGCGGTGAGCTCCTACAATGAGCAGTTCTTC.